This T cell receptor (beta chain) was identified in a study of blood T cell repertoires in COVID-19. On the study more broadly: COVID-19 samples, acute and convalescent, were from the United States, Italy and Spain. T cells, B-cell-depleted T cells, or PBMCs supplied cDNA or gDNA.

Authors' data handling: By means of reference gene primer amplification, nucleated cell counts were estimated. The repertoire was sequenced with immunoSEQ multiplex PCR; TCRdb's copy has only in-frame clones and lacks some. That table furnishes V, J and clone size, whereas the DNA furnished D and trimming. Of 150,000 to 190,000 clones in the sample, about 85% are singletons; the top ten hold roughly 2.2%. Germline trimming cut 2 bases from V and 4 bases from J; bases unmatched to any gene: 7. Germline V CDR1 and CDR2: SGHVS, FNYEAQ. CDR3 size: 16 residues. The sequenced material came from peripheral blood. This sequence was found in a woman in her seventies with acute or convalescent COVID-19. This sequence joins TRBV7-6 and TRBJ2-2; 7 bases match TRBD2. CDR3 sequence reads: CASSLNTGGPTGELFF. CDR3 nucleotides: TGTGCCAGCAGCTTAAATACGGGGGGACCCACCGGGGAGCTGTTTTTT.